A selection of T cell receptor beta chains follows, all from one sample in a study of spatial heterogeneity in lung cancer. TCRdb re-analysed the 5' RACE reads in MiXCR, keeping a single row per CDR3 protein. Among about 36,000 distinct CDR3 sequences listed, approximately 8% were seen once. Material: PBMCs, obtained at follow-up. The receptors stem from a male donor with early-stage non-small cell lung cancer. CDR3s include the opening cysteine and the closing phenylalanine or tryptophan. D genes are given only for firm matches. Some rows have no size entry. The others give once, few or many, or a class for an expanded clone.

D	J	size	V	DNA	CDR3
-	TRBJ1-1	many	TRBV5-1	TGCGCCAGCAGACAAGAGACGCAACAGAACACTGAAGCTTTCTTT	CASRQETQQNTEAFF
-	TRBJ1-5	many	TRBV20-1	TGCAGTGCAACTCGGGACATTAGCAATCAGCCCCAGCATTTT	CSATRDISNQPQHF
-	TRBJ2-5	few	TRBV10-3	TGTGCCATCAGTGAGTCTTTAGGCGGGGAAGAGACCCAGTACTTC	CAISESLGGEETQYF
-	TRBJ2-2	many	TRBV2	TGTGCCAGCAGTGCGGTCGGGGGCTCGACCGGGGAGCTGTTTTTT	CASSAVGGSTGELFF
-	TRBJ1-1	few	TRBV6-5	TGTGCCAGCAGTGCCTATGGATCCAACACTGAAGCTTTCTTT	CASSAYGSNTEAFF
-	TRBJ2-5	many	TRBV30	TGTGCCTGGAGTGTCGGACTTGAAGAGACCCAGTACTTC	CAWSVGLEETQYF
-	TRBJ2-2	many	TRBV7-3	TGTGCCAGCAGCGCTTCGTCCAACACCGGGGAGCTGTTTTTT	CASSASSNTGELFF
-	TRBJ2-5	-	TRBV20-1	TGCAGTGCCAAGGATTGGAGGCAGGGGAATCAAGAGACCCAGTACTTC	CSAKDWRQGNQETQYF
-	TRBJ1-5	many	TRBV2	TGTGCCAGCAGTGAAAACAGGCCCGATCAGCCCCAGCATTTT	CASSENRPDQPQHF
TRBD2	TRBJ2-7	few	TRBV18	TGTGCCAGCTCATCAGGACTAGCGGGCGTATCCTACGAGCAGTACTTC	CASSSGLAGVSYEQYF
-	TRBJ2-3	many	TRBV9	TGTGCCAGCAGCGTAGCCGGGATCACAGATACGCAGTATTTT	CASSVAGITDTQYF
TRBD2	TRBJ2-3	many	TRBV5-1	TGCGCCAGCAGCCCAAGACTAGCGGGGGGCACAGATACGCAGTATTTT	CASSPRLAGGTDTQYF
TRBD2	TRBJ2-1	many	TRBV7-2	TGTGCCAGCAGCCCCACCGGGCGGGGGGGCCAAAATGAGCAGTTCTTC	CASSPTGRGGQNEQFF
-	TRBJ2-5	many	TRBV27	TGTGCCAGCAGTTATAGCGGAGAAGAGACCCAGTACTTC	CASSYSGEETQYF
-	TRBJ2-5	many	TRBV7-2	TGTGCCAGCAGCTTATTACTAGTTAGAGAGACCCAGTACTTC	CASSLLLVRETQYF
TRBD1	TRBJ1-1	many	TRBV6-2/TRBV6-3	TGTGCCAGCAACACAGGGGGTGGTGAAGCTTTCTTT	CASNTGGGEAFF
-	TRBJ2-1	many	TRBV9	TGTGCCAGCAGCGTGGACGGGAGAGACAATGAGCAGTTCTTC	CASSVDGRDNEQFF
TRBD1	TRBJ1-4	many	TRBV5-5	TGTGCCAGCAGCTTTGGCACAGGGGGAATTGAAAAACTGTTTTTT	CASSFGTGGIEKLFF
-	TRBJ2-3	many	TRBV9	TGTGCCAGCAGCCGTCCTCTGTATTTT	CASSRPLYF
-	TRBJ2-5	many	TRBV7-9	TGTGCCAGCGGAGGGGAGATAAGAGAGACCCAGTACTTC	CASGGEIRETQYF
-	TRBJ1-1	many	TRBV18	TGTGCCAGCTCACCAGGGGGCCCGAGCTTGAACACTGAAGCTTTCTTT	CASSPGGPSLNTEAFF
TRBD2	TRBJ2-3	many	TRBV27	TGTGCCAGCAGTTTAAGTGTAGCGGGGGGCACAGATACGCAGTATTTT	CASSLSVAGGTDTQYF
-	TRBJ1-4	-	TRBV29-1	TGCAGCGTTGCTGGACAACCTAATGAAAAACTGTTTTTT	CSVAGQPNEKLFF
-	TRBJ2-5	many	TRBV29-1	TGCAGCGTGGCCGGGACACCCAAAGAGACCCAGTACTTC	CSVAGTPKETQYF
-	TRBJ2-1	many	TRBV18	TGTGCCAGCTCACCACAGGACAGCTCCTACAATGAGCAGTTCTTC	CASSPQDSSYNEQFF
-	TRBJ2-7	-	TRBV7-9	TGTGCCAGCAGCTTCACTGGCGAGCAGTACTTC	CASSFTGEQYF
TRBD1	TRBJ2-7	many	TRBV6-5	TGTGCCAGTACTGGTTTGGGGTTGACAGGGGATCACGAGCAGTACTTC	CASTGLGLTGDHEQYF
-	TRBJ2-2	many	TRBV6-1	TGTGCCAGCAGTGAACGAACAGCCGGGGAGCTGTTTTTT	CASSERTAGELFF
TRBD1	TRBJ2-1	many	TRBV11-2	TGTGCCAGCAGCTTAGGCCCCGGGACAGGGTTCAATGAGCAGTTCTTC	CASSLGPGTGFNEQFF
-	TRBJ2-3	many	TRBV7-8	TGTGCCAGCAGCTTAGAAACGGGGCTCACAGATACGCAGTATTTT	CASSLETGLTDTQYF
TRBD2	TRBJ2-5	many	TRBV20-1	TGCAGTGCTGGACCCTCTTTTAGCGGGGCCATCATGGTAACCCAGTACTTC	CSAGPSFSGAIMVTQYF
-	TRBJ2-1	many	TRBV9	TGTGCCAGCAGCGTAAGGGGGAGCTCCTACAATGAGCAGTTCTTC	CASSVRGSSYNEQFF
TRBD2	TRBJ2-1	many	TRBV7-3	TGTGCCAGCAGCGAGACTAGCGGGGGGGATGGTGAGCAGTTCTTC	CASSETSGGDGEQFF
-	TRBJ2-3	-	TRBV11-2	TGTGCCAGCAGCCCTCTCTCGGGAACAGATACGCAGTATTTT	CASSPLSGTDTQYF
-	TRBJ2-3	few	TRBV29-1	TGCAGCGTTGAGAGGCCCACGGGGGAGAAGGCAGATACGCAGTATTTT	CSVERPTGEKADTQYF
-	TRBJ2-7	many	TRBV29-1	TGCAGCGCTCTACAAGACTACGAGCAGTACTTC	CSALQDYEQYF
TRBD1	TRBJ1-1	many	TRBV3-1	TGTGCCAGCAGCCGCGGGGACAGTGAAGCTTTCTTT	CASSRGDSEAFF
-	TRBJ1-2	medium-sized	TRBV3-1	TGTGCCAGCAGCCAGAGCGGTGGGGGCCTGGATGGCTACACCTTC	CASSQSGGGLDGYTF
-	TRBJ1-1	many	TRBV11-2	TGTGCCAGCAGCTTAGGAGGAGGGGTCACTGAAGCTTTCTTT	CASSLGGGVTEAFF
-	TRBJ2-7	many	TRBV30	TGTGCCTGGAGGGGGGTAGGATACTACGAGCAGTACTTC	CAWRGVGYYEQYF
-	TRBJ2-1	many	TRBV5-5	TGTGCCAGCAGCTTGGTCCTGTTCGGTGAGCAGTTCTTC	CASSLVLFGEQFF
-	TRBJ1-1	many	TRBV11-2	TGTGCCAGCAGCTTAGAAGGAGCGAACACTGAAGCTTTCTTT	CASSLEGANTEAFF
-	TRBJ2-6	few	TRBV5-1	TGCGCCAGCAGCTTGGGGTCCTCTGGGGCCAACGTCCTGACTTTC	CASSLGSSGANVLTF
-	TRBJ1-2	-	TRBV5-1	TGCGCCAGCAGCTTGTCCGCCAGGGGAGATGGCTACACCTTC	CASSLSARGDGYTF
-	TRBJ2-7	medium-sized	TRBV7-8	TGTGCCAGCAGCTTATGGGGCCTAGTCCACCCCTACGAGCAGTACTTC	CASSLWGLVHPYEQYF
-	TRBJ2-7	many	TRBV9	TGTGCCAGCAGCGACGAGGGGCGCGGCGAGCAGTACTTC	CASSDEGRGEQYF
-	TRBJ2-5	few	TRBV6-1	TGTGCCAGCAGTGAAGCTAGTCAGAGGGAGACCCAGTACTTC	CASSEASQRETQYF
-	TRBJ2-3	many	TRBV5-1	TGCGCCAGCAGACCGAACGGGGTAATGGGCACAGATACGCAGTATTTT	CASRPNGVMGTDTQYF
-	TRBJ2-1	many	TRBV6-6	TGTGCCAGCGCCGGTGGGACACCCAATGAGCAGTTCTTC	CASAGGTPNEQFF
-	TRBJ1-2	many	TRBV12-3/TRBV12-4	TGTGCCAGCAGCAGATGGAACTATGGCTACACCTTC	CASSRWNYGYTF
-	TRBJ1-3	many	TRBV15	TGTGCCACCAGCAGAGATAGCACTCGCTACTCTGGAAACACCATATATTTT	CATSRDSTRYSGNTIYF
TRBD2	TRBJ2-7	many	TRBV5-4	TGTGCCAGCAGCGAGGGACTAGCGGGGGGGCCCTACGAGCAGTACTTC	CASSEGLAGGPYEQYF
-	TRBJ1-2	many	TRBV7-8	TGTGCCAGCAGCGGTATAGCTAACTATGGCTACACCTTC	CASSGIANYGYTF